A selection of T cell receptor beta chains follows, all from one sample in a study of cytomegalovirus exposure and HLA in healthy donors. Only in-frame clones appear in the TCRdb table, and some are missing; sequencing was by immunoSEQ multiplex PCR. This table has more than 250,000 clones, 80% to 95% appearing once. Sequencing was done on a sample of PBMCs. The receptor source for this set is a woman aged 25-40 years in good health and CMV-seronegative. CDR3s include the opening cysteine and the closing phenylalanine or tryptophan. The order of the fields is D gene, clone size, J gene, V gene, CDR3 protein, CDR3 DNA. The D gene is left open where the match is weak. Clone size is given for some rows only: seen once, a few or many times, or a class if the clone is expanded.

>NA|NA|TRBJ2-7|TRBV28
CASSLFAGEAYEQYF
TGTGCCAGCAGTTTATTTGCAGGGGAGGCCTACGAGCAGTACTTC
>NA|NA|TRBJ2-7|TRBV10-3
CAISEGNFDEQYF
TGTGCCATCAGTGAGGGAAACTTCGACGAGCAGTACTTC
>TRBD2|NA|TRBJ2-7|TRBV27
CASSPLSPSGTYEQYF
TGTGCCAGCAGTCCCCTTTCGCCTAGCGGGACCTACGAGCAGTACTTC
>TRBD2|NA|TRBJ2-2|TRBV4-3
CASSQDGLAPTGELFF
TGCGCCAGCAGCCAAGATGGACTAGCACCCACCGGGGAGCTGTTTTTT
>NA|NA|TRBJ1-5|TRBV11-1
CASSLEGLRKSFNQPQHF
TGTGCCAGCAGCTTAGAGGGTCTTAGGAAGTCGTTCAATCAGCCCCAGCATTTT
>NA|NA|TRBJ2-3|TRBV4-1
CASSTIGMGTDTQYF
TGCGCCAGCAGCACGATCGGCATGGGCACAGATACGCAGTATTTT
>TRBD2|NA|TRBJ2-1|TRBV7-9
CASSSNNLAGAYNEQFF
TGTGCCAGCAGCTCCAACAACCTAGCGGGAGCCTACAATGAGCAGTTCTTC
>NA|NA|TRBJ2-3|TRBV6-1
CASMEGFTDTQYF
TGTGCCAGCATGGAGGGATTCACAGATACGCAGTATTTT
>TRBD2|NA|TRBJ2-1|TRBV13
CASSLGLSGGPNNEQFF
TGTGCCAGCAGCTTAGGCCTTTCGGGAGGCCCTAACAATGAGCAGTTCTTC
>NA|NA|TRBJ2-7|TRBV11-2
CASSLDFARLGRYEQYF
TGTGCCAGCAGCTTAGATTTCGCCAGGCTCGGACGCTACGAGCAGTACTTC
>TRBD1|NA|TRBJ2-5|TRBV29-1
CSVEVLGQDKETQYF
TGCAGCGTTGAAGTACTGGGACAGGATAAGGAGACCCAGTACTTC
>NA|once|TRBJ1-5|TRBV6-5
CASSYEGTGPQPQHF
TGTGCCAGCAGTTACGAGGGGACGGGTCCTCAGCCCCAGCATTTT
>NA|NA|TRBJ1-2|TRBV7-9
CASSPTRGANYGYTF
TGTGCCAGCAGCCCAACCAGGGGAGCTAACTATGGCTACACCTTC
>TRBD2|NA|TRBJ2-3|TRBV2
CASSETGGRLDTQYF
TGTGCCAGCAGTGAAACGGGCGGGAGGTTGGATACGCAGTATTTT
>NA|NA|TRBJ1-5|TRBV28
CASSLRQGNQPQHF
TGTGCCAGCAGTCTCAGACAGGGCAATCAGCCCCAGCATTTT
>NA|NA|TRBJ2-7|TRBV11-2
CASSYLLEQYF
TGTGCCAGCAGCTACCTTTTGGAGCAGTACTTC
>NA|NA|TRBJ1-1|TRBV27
CASSLVPPTRYNINTEAFF
TGTGCCAGCAGTTTAGTGCCTCCCACACGCTATAATATCAACACTGAAGCTTTCTTT
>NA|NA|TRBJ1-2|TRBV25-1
CASNTDRAGGYTF
TGTGCCAGCAACACGGACCGGGCGGGGGGCTACACCTTC
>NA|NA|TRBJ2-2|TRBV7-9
CASSSGLDTGELFF
TGTGCCAGCAGCTCGGGACTGGACACCGGGGAGCTGTTTTTT
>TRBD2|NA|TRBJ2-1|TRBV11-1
CASSVTSGVGNEQFF
TGTGCCAGCAGCGTCACTAGCGGGGTCGGTAATGAGCAGTTCTTC
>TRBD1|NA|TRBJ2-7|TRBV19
CASSTSTGGLNEQYF
TGTGCCAGTAGTACCTCCACAGGGGGCCTAAACGAGCAGTACTTC
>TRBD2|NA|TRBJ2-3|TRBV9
CASGGAGGSGDTQYF
TGTGCCAGCGGGGGCGCGGGAGGGTCAGGAGATACGCAGTATTTT
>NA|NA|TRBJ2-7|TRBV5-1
CASSLVRTDGGSYEQYF
TGCGCCAGCAGCTTGGTCCGGACCGACGGGGGCTCCTACGAGCAGTACTTC
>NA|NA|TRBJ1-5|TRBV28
CASSPSSLTNQPQHF
TGTGCCAGCAGCCCAAGTTCCCTTACCAATCAGCCCCAGCATTTT
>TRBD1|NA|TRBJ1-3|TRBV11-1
CASSLEDRVTIYF
TGTGCCAGCAGCTTAGAAGACAGGGTCACCATATATTTT
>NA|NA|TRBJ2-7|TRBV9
CASSRDYEQYF
TGTGCCAGCAGCCGAGACTACGAGCAGTACTTC
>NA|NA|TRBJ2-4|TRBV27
CASMQGNIQYF
TGTGCCAGCATGCAGGGAAACATTCAGTACTTC
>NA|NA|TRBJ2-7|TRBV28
CASSFGGEEYEQYF
TGTGCCAGCAGTTTCGGCGGTGAAGAGTACGAGCAGTACTTC
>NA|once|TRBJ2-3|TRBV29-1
CSAQPLTNTDTQYF
TGCAGCGCCCAACCACTAACCAACACAGATACGCAGTATTTT
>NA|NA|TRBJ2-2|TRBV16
CASSQWSRRVNTGELFF
TGTGCCAGCAGCCAATGGTCCCGCCGGGTCAACACCGGGGAGCTGTTTTTT
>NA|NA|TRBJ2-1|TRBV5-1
CASSLGPGAGRTGGGYNEQFF
TGCGCCAGCAGCTTAGGTCCAGGGGCGGGAAGAACCGGGGGCGGGTACAATGAGCAGTTCTTC
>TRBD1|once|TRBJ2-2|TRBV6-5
CASKTGAGELFF
TGTGCCAGCAAGACAGGGGCCGGGGAGCTGTTTTTT
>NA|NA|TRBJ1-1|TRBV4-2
CASSQNSDEAFF
TGTGCCAGCAGCCAAAATTCTGACGAAGCTTTCTTT
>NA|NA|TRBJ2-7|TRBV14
CASSQGYETYEQYF
TGTGCCAGCAGCCAAGGCTACGAGACCTACGAGCAGTACTTC
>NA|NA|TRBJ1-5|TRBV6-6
CASSQTFGGSNQPQHF
TGTGCCAGCAGCCAAACCTTTGGGGGGAGCAATCAGCCCCAGCATTTT
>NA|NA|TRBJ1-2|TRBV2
CASSASTGEGYGYTF
TGTGCCAGCAGCGCGTCAACGGGTGAGGGCTATGGCTACACCTTC
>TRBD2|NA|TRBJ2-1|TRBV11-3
CASSLDASSGRAGNEQFF
TGTGCCAGCAGCTTAGATGCGTCTAGCGGGAGGGCCGGCAATGAGCAGTTCTTC